The entry below gives a single T cell receptor beta chain sequence along with its context. The record originates from a study of blood T cell repertoires in COVID-19. Overall study: Spain, Italy and the United States supplied samples that represented acute and convalescent COVID-19. Sample material is recorded as cDNA or gDNA derived from T cells, B-cell-depleted T cells, or PBMCs.

Original processing methods: Amplified reference gene primers provided the basis for estimating nucleated cell counts. The protocol was immunoSEQ multiplex PCR, while the TCRdb copy is restricted to in-frame clones and leaves out a portion. V and J calls and clone size are given by that table; D and trimming were obtained from the DNA. Of tens of thousands of clones listed, roughly four fifths are singletons. This CDR3 comprises 16 residues. Germline CDR1 and CDR2: LNHNV and YYDKDF (reference sequence). The ends were cut back, 1 base at V and 3 bases at J, with 14 bases in the middle. The chain is built from TRBV15 and TRBJ2-3, with D maybe TRBD1 (5 bases). The specimen was peripheral blood. The receptor comes from a woman older than 75 with acute or convalescent COVID-19. CDR3 loop: CATSRALGAGTDTQYF. The CDR3 DNA sequence: TGTGCCACCAGCAGAGCTCTCGGAGCAGGGACAGATACGCAGTATTTT. The complete variable domain, with remaining parts taken from reference TRBV15 and TRBJ2-3, reads DAMVIQNPRYQVTQFGKPVTLSCSQTLNHNVMYWYQQKSSQAPKLLFHYYDKDFNNEADTPDNFQSRRPNTSFCFLDIRSPGLGDTAMYLCATSRALGAGTDTQYFGPGTRLTVL.